The present TCR beta chain was sequenced within a study of cytomegalovirus exposure and HLA in healthy donors (dated 2017 in TCRdb). With respect to the entire study: According to an earlier analysis of a few hundred of the donors, 200 million or so T cells yielded 117 million unique TCR beta sequences and about 300 Gb of sequence data. Roughly 300 gigabases of sequencing data and approximately 85 million unique TCR sequences were included in an early release covering about 620 HLA-typed donors. Of the roughly 400 genotyped donors, over 65% fell in the genetic ancestry cluster associated with self-reported Caucasian donors. The aim of the study was to test whether cataloging public T cell receptors could identify signatures of past pathogen exposure. Using immunosequencing, the study profiled T cell repertoires from 550 to 750 subjects and related those repertoires to cytomegalovirus serostatus. Along with the approximately 670-subject first cohort, a separate validation cohort of approximately 110 different subjects was used. To predict cytomegalovirus infection status, the study combined high-throughput TCR immunosequencing, statistical association of individual TCRs with disease status, and machine learning. A later analysis re-analyzed previously published TCR beta repertoires from hundreds of donors and added high-resolution HLA genotyping to study TCR occurrence patterns. Rather than using new phenotypic data, the later analysis identified candidate immune exposures from TCR beta sequences and from how often those sequences occurred across donors. To decide whether each TCR beta V gene segment behaved as functional or pseudogenic, an earlier analysis of 587 of the donors relied on high-throughput TCR beta sequencing. Donor age, sex, ethnicity and CMV serostatus were collected together with the repertoire data. A later genetic analysis used genome-wide SNP genotypes for about three fifths of the roughly 700 donors, treating that subset as a discovery cohort. Every repertoire in the discovery cohort had been generated on one and the same sequencing platform. HLA typing included class I and class II loci at four-digit resolution. Typing coverage differed by locus: A, B, C, DRB1 and DQB1 were typed in roughly 620-640 donors, DQA1 in about 500, DPA1 in some 570, and DPB1 in approximately 450. Four or five DR-DQ haplotypes were handled as single units for association and clustering because linkage in the cohort was strong. Across approximately 400 genotyped donors of the cohort, an average of 235,054 unique TCR beta nucleotide sequences per donor were sequenced, and 15% to 20% of those sequences were non-productive. The study at large found these results: Because the 87-base-pair reads could not distinguish some IMGT-functional V segments, including TRBV6-2 and TRBV6-3, those segments were excluded. A later analysis associated 16,951 TCR beta sequences with specific HLA alleles at a false discovery rate of 0.05. According to a later analysis, TCR association rates differed among HLA loci, with DRB1 alleles showing the most associated TCRs and HLA-C alleles showing the fewest. Most TCR sequences were observed very rarely across donors, whereas some public TCRs were present in many individuals. Linkage disequilibrium might explain the correlated functional status among segregating V segments, but an unknown experimental factor could not be ruled out. Because some donors lacked HLA typing at each locus, the association tests relied only on the typed subset. In vitro tests confirmed that three of the cytomegalovirus-associated TCR beta chains recognize cytomegalovirus antigens. Several of the top co-occurrence clusters appeared to be linked to parvovirus B19, influenza, CMV and Epstein-Barr virus, according to a later analysis. According to a later genetic analysis, donors in an Asian-associated ancestry cluster had fewer N-insertions in productive TCRs than the roughly 660-donor mean. In a later analysis, most CMV-associated TCR beta chains were found to appear HLA-restricted, with HLA associations seemingly driven largely by CMV exposure. Assigning TCR associations to individual alleles was difficult when HLA alleles, especially DR and DQ, strongly co-occurred. A further reported finding was that TCR beta sequences accurately predicted the HLA-A and HLA-B alleles for most subjects in the first cohort. The study listed 164 TCR beta chains as associated with cytomegalovirus. Cytomegalovirus status was reported to be diagnosed by the classifier with high specificity and sensitivity in both the original and validation cohorts. In a later genetic analysis, a missense DCLRE1C variant was associated with V-gene and J-gene trimming of TCR beta chains, and the association was replicated in an independent cohort. CMV serostatus was the only immune exposure information available for the cohort. A group of highly shared sequence variants was considered likely to be a technical artifact of the sequencing pipeline. Presence/absence analyses assumed roughly uniform sequencing depth across donors, an assumption that may not hold. The cohort was sequenced for TCR beta chains only, and without alpha or paired-chain data the features that could be detected were limited. A later analysis found that HLA-associated TCR beta chains were more clonally expanded and had lower generation probabilities than equally common non-associated chains. According to the authors, the approach could potentially be generalized to other disease states and immunological phenotypes. Seventeen rarely observed V segments, including chromosome 9 orphons, were excluded from the earlier analysis of about 610 of the donors because counts were too low. In an earlier analysis of some 550 of the donors, most TCR beta V segments were observed in productive rearrangements about 87% or about 30% of the time, broadly matching IMGT annotations.

Here V drops 2 bases and J drops 4 bases, and the junction holds 3 bases not matched to any gene. CDR1 is given as MNHNY and CDR2 as SVGAGI, both from the germline V gene (reference sequence). Including cysteine and phenylalanine, the CDR3 has 15 amino acids. Only CDR3 DNA remains: 45 bases, in frame from the first base. The cohort consisted of some 670 healthy bone marrow donors. All cohort members were sampled while nominally healthy, although unrecorded immune exposures were likely present. The donor tested CMV seronegative and was one of the 352 seronegative cohort members. A peripheral blood sample was provided by each donor, and peripheral blood mononuclear cells were used for TCR beta sequencing. The Qiagen DNeasy Blood Extraction Kit was used to extract genomic DNA from the blood cell samples. The method behind the library was the immunoSEQ multiplex PCR assay. A mixture of 60 forward primers for TCR Vbeta segments and 13 reverse primers for TCR Jbeta segments was used in the multiplex PCR. The CDR3 region of rearranged TCR beta genes was amplified from genomic DNA with a multiplex PCR assay. The Illumina HiSeq System was used to sequence the amplified TCR beta libraries as 87-base-pair reads. Turning to the authors' computational methods: A later analysis tallied tens of millions of unique TCR beta chains across the 666 repertoires, and about 10 million of those chains were shared by two or more donors. A nearest-neighbor algorithm error-corrected the raw reads and collapsed the reads into unique sequences, merging closely related sequences to remove PCR and sequencing errors. Alignment of CDR3 sequences to IMGT reference sequences was used to assign V, D and J gene segments. For a sequence to be retained, at least a six-nucleotide match to both a V gene segment and a J gene segment was required. Rearrangements were classified as productive when the CDR3 lacked stop codons and remained in frame with V and J, and all other rearrangements were classified as non-productive. CDR3 was defined by IMGT convention, running from the second conserved V-encoded cysteine to the conserved J-encoded phenylalanine. The earlier analysis of some 600 of the donors excluded sequences that lacked an unambiguous match to a single V gene segment. In an earlier analysis of roughly 500 of the donors, V segments were called functional above 56.7% productive rearrangements and were called segregating when the between-donor standard deviation exceeded 5%. To diagnose cytomegalovirus status from the catalog of TCR beta chain sequences, a statistical classification framework was built. A later analysis assigned V and J genes by comparing TCR nucleotide sequences with IMGT/GENE-DB human TR gene sequences. Using the TCRdist pipeline, a later analysis assigned CDR3 sequences along with most-parsimonious VDJ recombination scenarios. A later analysis defined each TCR beta chain by its CDR3 amino acid sequence plus V-gene family, and excluded reads lacking a unique V-gene family. A later analysis removed 500 to 600 highly shared, low-generation-probability nucleotide sequences to deal with suspected cross-contamination and a sequencing artifact. A later analysis calculated a clonal expansion index for each public chain from normalized within-repertoire ranks of inferred template counts. A later analysis computed generation probabilities with a VDJ recombination model fitted to out-of-frame rearrangements, and checked the results against IGoR. Hypergeometric tests were used in a later analysis to score TCR-TCR, TCR-HLA and TCR-CMV co-occurrence, with a repertoire-size bias correction applied to the TCR pairs. False discovery rates were estimated in a later analysis by permuting HLA or CMV assignments 20 times. A later analysis grouped co-occurring TCRs with DBSCAN, adding TCRdist sequence similarity when clustering within HLA-allele-positive subsets. Repertoires with fewer than 30,000 or more than 120,000 public chains were left out of co-occurrence clustering, as were five repertoires with anomalous nucleotide sharing. As stored in TCRdb, this immuneACCESS dataset retains in-frame rearrangements with V and J assigned. A fraction of the clones does not appear; measured against another copy, unresolved V genes explain less than half of the discrepancy, and the remainder lacks a known reason. The D gene and trimming were derived from the DNA, and the V and J assignments and clone size from that table. Within this sample are some 150,000 clones, with 70% to 90% of them counted one time only. The ten largest account for roughly 0.69% of the sample.

As for this clone: Its antigen remains unidentified. No base-level quality is on record; no much larger clone is a single base apart.

This receptor was taken from a woman between 18 and 30 years old in good health and CMV-seronegative. The sample taken for sequencing was PBMCs. This chain is built from TRBV6-6 and TRBJ2-3, with 10 bases in between that match TRBD2. The DNA sequence reads TGTGCCAGCAGTTACCCTAGCGGGGGAGCAGATACGCAGTATTTT. It translates to CASSYPSGGADTQYF.